Below, 25 T cell receptor beta chains from the same sample are listed, as sequenced in a study of cytomegalovirus exposure and HLA in healthy donors. Both 60 Vbeta primers and 13 Jbeta primers went into the PCR. The data were produced by immunoSEQ multiplex PCR, yet TCRdb's version contains in-frame clones alone and is incomplete. The sample consists of 200,000 or so clones, approximately 70% of them appearing once. The sequenced material came from PBMCs. These receptors were obtained from a man in his forties in good health and CMV-seropositive.

In this sample, this clone turned up a few times. This rearrangement joins TRBV10-2 to TRBJ1-3; D is possibly TRBD1 (6 bases). The CDR3 has 12 amino acids. CDR1 and CDR2 from the germline V gene are WSHSY and SAAADI. CDR3 protein: CGGGPSGNTIYF. The CDR3 DNA reads TGCGGCGGGGGGCCGTCTGGAAACACCATATATTTT.

This rearrangement joins TRBV19 to TRBJ1-1; TRBD1 might be the D (6 bases). The CDR3 runs 14 residues. Germline V gene sequence: CDR1 LNHDA, CDR2 SQIVND (reference sequence). V lost 6 bases, J lost 0 bases, and 11 bases lay in between. CDR3 protein: CASSPDSVNTEAFF. The CDR3 bases are TGTGCCAGTAGCCCGGACAGTGTGAACACTGAAGCTTTCTTT.

The chain couples TRBV28 to TRBJ2-7, with D tentatively TRBD2 (7 bases). Per germline, CDR1 MDHEN and CDR2 SYDVKM. The CDR3 runs 15 residues. V lost 6 bases and J lost 2, with 17 bases in between. CDR3 coding DNA: TGTGCCAGCAGCTGGGGGGGCGGAATTGCCTACGAGCAGTACTTC. Its translation is CASSWGGGIAYEQYF.

This clone was seen a handful of times. This chain uses TRBV5-1 with TRBJ1-2; 8 bases line up with TRBD1. Germline trimming cut 2 bases from V and 4 bases from J; bases unmatched to any gene: 4. Per germline, CDR1 SGHRS and CDR2 YFSETQ. The CDR3 runs to 14 residues. As DNA, the CDR3 is TGCGCCAGCAGCTTAAGAACAGGGGGCTATGGCTACACCTTC. This translates into CASSLRTGGYGYTF.

CDR3 residues: CASRLGGGGASYNEQFF. The CDR3 nucleotides are TGTGCAAGTCGCTTAGGGGGCGGGGGGGCCTCCTACAATGAGCAGTTCTTC. The V call is TRBV12-2, the J call TRBJ2-1; TRBD2, the table's D call, lacks a check against the DNA. TRBV12-2 counts as a pseudogene. There are 17 residues in the CDR3.

This clone was detected a few times. The chain couples TRBV7-6 to TRBJ2-7; D might be TRBD2 (5 bases). CDR3 length: 15 residues. Trimming stripped 0 bases from V and 7 bases from J, with 16 bases between. Germline loops: CDR1 SGHVS, CDR2 FNYEAQ. In nucleotides, the CDR3 is TGTGCCAGCAGCTTAGCGGTAGAGCGTTCGGGAGAGCAGTACTTC. Its translation: CASSLAVERSGEQYF.

In its sample, this clone was seen a few times. The rearrangement links TRBV11-3 to TRBJ2-3; D remains unclear. CDR1 and CDR2 from the germline V gene are SGHNT and YENEEA. The CDR3 runs to 14 residues. V was trimmed by 1 base and J by 5 bases, leaving 10 bases between them. DNA of the CDR3: TGTGCCAGCAGCTTAGGGCTAGATGTAGATACGCAGTATTTT. As protein: CASSLGLDVDTQYF.

This clone was found a few times. This rearrangement joins TRBV5-1 to TRBJ2-3; D may be TRBD2 (5 bases). The CDR3 runs to 15 residues. V lost 1 base to trimming and J lost 1 base, with 10 bases between them. The germline gives CDR1 SGHRS, CDR2 YFSETQ. CDR3 region: CASSLNSEGTDTQYF. The CDR3 nucleotides read TGCGCCAGCAGCTTGAATAGCGAGGGCACAGATACGCAGTATTTT.

V is TRBV5-1 and J is TRBJ1-1; D is uncertain. Germline CDR1 and CDR2: SGHRS and YFSETQ. V was cut by 1 base and J by 3 bases, with 7 bases left in between. The CDR3 is 13 residues long. Here the CDR3 reads CASSLLGDTEAFF. As DNA, the CDR3 is TGCGCCAGCAGCTTGTTAGGAGACACTGAAGCTTTCTTT.

The gene calls are TRBV4-2 and TRBJ2-2; 10 bases align to TRBD1. This CDR3 is 18 amino acids long. The V gene's germline CDR1 is LGHNA and CDR2 YNFKEQ. J was trimmed by 5 bases and V by 1 base; bases with no gene match: 10. As DNA, the CDR3 is TGTGCCAGCAGCCAAGTTGTCGGGGACAGGGGTGATACCGGGGAGCTGTTTTTT. Translating gives CASSQVVGDRGDTGELFF.

The chain combines TRBV7-9 with TRBJ1-1; unclear D gene. This CDR3 is built from 14 residues. Germline V gene lookup returns CDR1 SEHNR and CDR2 FQNEAQ (reference sequence). V shed 0 bases and J shed 5 bases, with 10 bases lying between them. DNA of the CDR3: TGTGCCAGCAGCTTAGCGACCGCGGGGACTGAAGCTTTCTTT. Translated: CASSLATAGTEAFF.

The chain links TRBV25-1 to TRBJ2-5; maybe TRBD2 (5 bases). V lost 7 bases, J lost 3 bases, and 18 bases lay in between. The germline CDR1 and CDR2 sequences are MGHDK and SYGVNS. The CDR3 length is 15 residues. The CDR3 DNA is TGTGCCAGCATTCCCAACAGAGGGCGGAAAGAGACCCAGTACTTC. It encodes CASIPNRGRKETQYF.

As regards this clone: Relative to the germline gene, one junction end is altered; a read error may explain this. V gene TRBV19 combines with J gene TRBJ1-6; weak D call: TRBD1 (6 bases). The CDR3 totals 15 residues. CDR1 and CDR2 from the germline V gene are LNHDA and SQIVND (reference sequence). CDR3 loop: CASSLEGGVGSPLHF. In DNA, the CDR3 is TGTGCCAGTAGTCTAGAGGGGGGAGTGGGTTCACCCCTCCACTTT.

This clone appeared a single time. The rearrangement links TRBV7-2 to TRBJ2-7, with TRBD1 identical over 10 bases. Unmatched junction bases numbered 8, after V lost 8 bases and J lost 4 bases. CDR1 SGHTA and CDR2 FQGNSA come from the germline V gene. CDR3 length equals 14 residues. The CDR3 loop reads CASAGRDRGYEQYF. Written as DNA, the CDR3 is TGTGCCAGCGCTGGTCGGGACAGGGGTTACGAGCAGTACTTC.

The CDR3 DNA is TGTGCCAGCAGTCCTCTCGACAGGGGTTTTCGCGAGCAGTACTTC. It specifies CASSPLDRGFREQYF. The V gene is TRBV27, the J gene TRBJ2-7; TRBD1 matches 8 bases. The CDR3 is 15 residues long. The V and J ends lost 5 bases and 6 bases, in that order; junction bases with no gene match: 12. Germline CDR1 reads MNHEY; CDR2 reads SMNVEV (reference sequence).

In nucleotides, the CDR3 is TGTGCCAGCAGACCCGACATACCCTACGAGCAGTACTTC. It codes for CASRPDIPYEQYF. The chain combines TRBV2 with TRBJ2-7; D call uncertain. Trimming shortened V by 6 bases and J by 2 bases, and 11 bases separated the two germline ends. The CDR3 has 13 amino acids. Germline-derived CDR1 and CDR2 are SNHLY and FYNNEI.

The chain combines TRBV11-2 with TRBJ2-7; no definite D call. The CDR3 spans 13 residues. Trimming removed 3 bases at V and 4 bases at J, with 10 bases between. Germline V gene sequence: CDR1 SGHAT, CDR2 FQNNGV. The CDR3 nucleotides read TGTGCCAGCAGCTTTAGCCAGTTTTACGAGCAGTACTTC. Residues: CASSFSQFYEQYF.

The J gene is TRBJ1-5, the V gene TRBV21-1; the table's D call TRBD1 went unverified against the DNA. TRBV21-1 is termed a pseudogene. The CDR3 length is 17 residues. CDR3 sequence: CASSPGWTVVSNQPQHF. CDR3 coding DNA: TGTGCCAGCAGCCCTGGCTGGACAGTTGTTAGCAATCAGCCCCAGCATTTT.

V gene TRBV5-5 combines with J gene TRBJ1-6; D possibly corresponds to TRBD1 (6 bases). V was shortened by 2 bases and J by 9 bases, with 21 bases between the two germline ends. The length of the CDR3 is 17 residues. The germline V gene encodes CDR1 SGHKS and CDR2 YYEKEE (reference sequence). The CDR3 DNA reads as TGTGCCAGCAGCTTTAGGAGCCCCACTAACAGGGCTTCACCCCTCCACTTT. Translation gives CASSFRSPTNRASPLHF.

This clone was observed a few times. The chain uses TRBV7-2 and TRBJ2-3, with a weak D call TRBD2 (6 bases). The ends were cut back, 4 bases at V and 0 bases at J, with 14 bases in the middle. This CDR3 spans 16 amino acids. CDR1 and CDR2 from the germline V gene are SGHTA and FQGNSA. The CDR3 is CASSSGLHPSTDTQYF. The CDR3 region has the DNA TGTGCCAGCAGCTCTGGACTACACCCAAGCACAGATACGCAGTATTTT.

This clone was counted a few times. The genes are TRBV6-5 and TRBJ2-2, with 9 bases matching TRBD1. The CDR3 runs to 14 residues. In germline, CDR1 is MNHEY, CDR2 SVGAGI. V trimming: 8 bases; J trimming: 7 bases; junction bases outside the gene matches: 8. The CDR3 region is CASRDRERGGELFF. The CDR3 nucleotides are TGTGCCAGCCGGGACAGGGAACGTGGCGGGGAGCTGTTTTTT.

The rearrangement uses TRBV11-2 and TRBJ2-1, with 9 bases lining up with TRBD2. Trimming cost V 1 base and J 2 bases; bases outside gene matches: 12. The CDR3 contains 19 residues. Germline values: CDR1 SGHAT, CDR2 FQNNGV. The CDR3 region has the DNA TGTGCCAGCAGCTTAGCCCATCGGGGCGGGGGGGCCCCCTACAATGAGCAGTTCTTC. Translating it yields CASSLAHRGGGAPYNEQFF.

This chain uses TRBV6-6 with TRBJ1-2, with 11 bases fitting TRBD1. After removal of 4 bases from V and 2 bases from J, the junction contained 3 bases not matched to a gene. CDR3 size: 15 residues. From germline, CDR1 is MNHNY and CDR2 SVGAGI (reference sequence). CDR3 sequence (DNA): TGTGCCAGCAGTTCCCGGGACAGGGGGAACTATGGCTACACCTTC. It translates to CASSSRDRGNYGYTF.

V is TRBV7-2 and J is TRBJ1-2; D is possibly TRBD1 (6 bases). V lost 4 bases and J 1 base, leaving 13 bases between the germline ends. The germline CDR1 and CDR2 sequences are SGHTA and FQGNSA. There are 15 residues in the CDR3. This CDR3 reads CASSSRDTRNYGYTF. In DNA form, the CDR3 reads TGTGCCAGCAGCTCACGGGACACGCGTAACTATGGCTACACCTTC.

This clone was picked up a small number of times. The rearrangement uses TRBV18 and TRBJ2-7, with D perhaps TRBD1 (5 bases). CDR1 and CDR2 (germline): KGHSH, LQKENI. This CDR3 comprises 13 residues. With 6 bases removed from V and 2 bases from J, the gap between germline ends came to 11 bases. CDR3 DNA sequence: TGTGCCAGCTCGCCGGACACCCCCTACGAGCAGTACTTC. Protein product: CASSPDTPYEQYF.